These T cell receptor beta chains were read from a single sample in a study of blood T cell repertoires in COVID-19. Data came from immunoSEQ multiplex PCR; TCRdb stores just in-frame clones and leaves some out. The data hold more than 200,000 clones, with around 84% observed a single time. The specimen was peripheral blood. These receptors were obtained from a woman aged 80 or over with COVID-19, enrolled during active disease. Each CDR3 is given with its conserved first and last residue. Fields, in order: J gene, V gene, clone size, CDR3 length, CDR3 protein. The size field is filled for only some rows; it gives once, few, many or a size class.

TRBJ2-3	TRBV19	-	16	CASSIDLGGGADTQYF
TRBJ2-1	TRBV7-3	-	15	CASSLEIAAVHEQFF
TRBJ2-1	TRBV14	-	16	CASSQGRGRSYNEQFF
TRBJ2-1	TRBV6-5	-	16	CASSYSMRPTQIEQFF
TRBJ1-2	TRBV15	-	17	CATSRDLMATGNYGYTF
TRBJ2-4	TRBV4-1	-	17	CASSQVLAGGAKNIQYF
TRBJ1-6	TRBV5-1	-	14	CASSLGQNNSPLHF
TRBJ2-7	TRBV7-2	-	16	CASSLVSSGGQYEQYF
TRBJ1-6	TRBV5-6	-	16	CASSLSGQPYNSPLHF
TRBJ1-1	TRBV10-2	-	14	CASSELGLNTEAFF
TRBJ2-3	TRBV7-9	-	15	CASSLVPSGGHTQYF
TRBJ2-6	TRBV7-2	once	15	CASSLIASGANVLTF
TRBJ2-2	TRBV7-3	-	18	CASSPTGTGGWDTGELFF
TRBJ2-3	TRBV9	-	15	CASSEGLELTDTQYF
TRBJ1-2	TRBV28	-	15	CASSLNGQSNYGYTF
TRBJ2-1	TRBV6-2/TRBV6-3	-	14	CASSYPSGDNEQFF
TRBJ1-2	TRBV28	-	13	CASRLPSNYGYTF
TRBJ2-2	TRBV10-3	-	15	CAISDRGANTGELFF
TRBJ2-3	TRBV5-1	-	12	CASSLPGDTQYF
TRBJ1-2	TRBV7-9	-	14	CASSPRDSNYGYTF
TRBJ2-3	TRBV28	-	14	CASSRGGSTDTQYF
TRBJ1-5	TRBV4-3	once	17	CASSQVVEGGGNQPQHF
TRBJ2-2	TRBV5-4	-	15	CASSPSAGDTGELFF
TRBJ1-3	TRBV5-5	once	14	CASSPVGAGNTIYF
TRBJ1-1	TRBV4-1	-	16	CASSQEYLRASAEAFF
TRBJ1-5	TRBV27	-	15	CASSLWGLTNQPQHF
TRBJ2-5	TRBV7-9	-	14	CASSSLAGGETQYF
TRBJ1-5	TRBV7-2	-	15	CASSPLSGSNQPQHF
TRBJ1-5	TRBV18	-	15	CASSPTGDPNQPQHF
TRBJ1-2	TRBV7-9	-	15	CASSLAMGAIYGYTF
TRBJ2-5	TRBV10-1	-	16	CASSAGQVRRQETQYF
TRBJ1-1	TRBV29-1	-	15	CSVEGQGALSPEAFF
TRBJ1-1	TRBV25-1	once	13	CASSGPRGTEAFF
TRBJ2-2	TRBV10-2	once	17	CASSVLRTDKNTGELFF
TRBJ1-2	TRBV27	-	14	CASSTPMTGGGYTF
TRBJ1-2	TRBV28	-	12	CASSLRAGGYTF
TRBJ2-3	TRBV19	-	13	CATSTGRSDTQYF
TRBJ2-1	TRBV28	few	15	CASSLDRGTNNEQFF
TRBJ1-5	TRBV4-1	few	16	CASSQPATGIHQPQHF
TRBJ1-3	TRBV7-2	-	15	CASSLEWSSGNTIYF
TRBJ1-1	TRBV30	-	15	CAWSDPGTMNTEAFF
TRBJ2-5	TRBV29-1	-	13	CSVEGQRQETQYF
TRBJ2-5	TRBV28	-	14	CASRASGGQETQYF
TRBJ1-1	TRBV6-5	-	12	CASSYGGGRAFF
TRBJ1-4	TRBV30	-	13	CAWSPYGDEKLFF
TRBJ2-1	TRBV7-7	-	13	CASSLTGSGEQFF
TRBJ1-1	TRBV6-2/TRBV6-3	once	14	CASSSGRGGAEAFF
TRBJ2-5	TRBV11-2	-	14	CASSEKMLQETQYF
TRBJ1-2	TRBV5-6	few	17	CASSWRGQGTTNYGYTF
TRBJ2-7	TRBV7-9	-	16	CASSLEGQRNLGEQYF
TRBJ1-5	TRBV27	-	14	CASRQGLSNQPQHF
TRBJ1-2	TRBV4-1	-	15	CASSQERVLNYGYTF
TRBJ2-3	TRBV5-4	-	15	CASSPGGGRTDTQYF
TRBJ1-5	TRBV6-5	-	14	CASWSGQPGQPQHF
TRBJ1-6	TRBV23-1	-	16	CASSQFMRTGVSPLHF
TRBJ2-3	TRBV9	-	14	CASSVGPFSDTQYF
TRBJ1-2	TRBV6-4	-	17	CASSPIFNDRVGYGYTF
TRBJ1-1	TRBV28	-	13	CAGRGGLNTEAFF
TRBJ1-3	TRBV7-2	few	15	CASSLDPGGGNTIYF
TRBJ2-6	TRBV4-2	-	18	CASSQPTAGGSGTNVLTF